The clone carrying this T cell receptor beta chain was observed once. Antigen: not known. The sample is drawn from a study of T cell responses to AZD1222 COVID-19 vaccine. Whole-study results and caveats: With two AZD1222 doses given, Spike-specific TCR breadth and depth both rose.

Trimming removed 3 bases at V and 8 bases at J, with 19 bases between. The CDR3 is made up of 15 amino acids. Germline CDR1 reads MDHEN; CDR2 reads SYDVKM. Libraries were prepared by immunoSEQ multiplex PCR; TCRdb keeps only in-frame clonotypes and omits some of them. The data show 150,000 to 200,000 clones, approximately 90% seen once. Sequences were derived from peripheral blood, sampled on day 0 of AZD1222 vaccination. The receptor was derived from an adult in good health. The chain employs TRBV28 and TRBJ1-2; D perhaps matches TRBD1 (5 bases). The CDR3 sequence: CASSFFSGLSWGYTF. In nucleotides, the CDR3 is TGTGCCAGCAGTTTTTTTTCAGGGCTTTCTTGGGGCTACACCTTC.